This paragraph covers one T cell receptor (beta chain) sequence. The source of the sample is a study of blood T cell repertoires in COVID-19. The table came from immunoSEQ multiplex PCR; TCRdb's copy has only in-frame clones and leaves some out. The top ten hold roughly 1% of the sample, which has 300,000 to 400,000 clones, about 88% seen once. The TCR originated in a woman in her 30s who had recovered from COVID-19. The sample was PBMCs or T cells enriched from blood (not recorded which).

The CDR3: CSASSEDRSGGETQYF. The CDR3 nucleotides are TGCAGTGCTAGTAGCGAGGACAGGTCGGGTGGGGAGACCCAGTACTTC. V gene TRBV20-1 combines with J gene TRBJ2-5; 7 bases are a match to TRBD1. This CDR3 region has 16 residues. From germline, CDR1 is DFQATT and CDR2 SNEGSKA (reference sequence). Trimming removed 3 bases from V and 5 bases from J; junction bases left unmatched: 15.